These 9 T cell receptor beta chains were sequenced from one sample in a study of cytomegalovirus exposure and HLA in healthy donors. PCR primers comprised 60 Vbeta and 13 Jbeta primers. Data came from immunoSEQ multiplex PCR; TCRdb stores just in-frame clones and leaves some out. The data contain roughly 100,000 clones, roughly 71% of them singletons. Sequenced material: PBMCs. The origin of the receptors is a middle-aged woman in good health and CMV-seronegative.

The DNA for the CDR3 is TGTGCCTGGAGGATCTGGCGGGGAGCCAGCACAGATACGCAGTATTTT. It translates to CAWRIWRGASTDTQYF. The gene calls are TRBV30 and TRBJ2-3; D possibly corresponds to TRBD2 (6 bases). The CDR3 runs 16 residues. V gave up 3 bases and J gave up 0 bases, with 16 bases separating them. The germline V gene has CDR1 GTSNPN and CDR2 SVGIG (reference sequence).

This chain uses TRBV4-1 with TRBJ1-3; TRBD1 agrees at 8 bases. CDR1 and CDR2 (germline): MGHRA, YSYEKL. The CDR3 consists of 15 residues. J was trimmed by 4 bases and V by 0 bases; bases with no gene match: 2. CDR3 region: CASSQDRGHGNTIYF. CDR3 DNA: TGCGCCAGCAGCCAAGACAGGGGGCACGGAAACACCATATATTTT.

V is TRBV6-1 and J is TRBJ2-7; D perhaps matches TRBD2 (5 bases). The germline V gene has CDR1 MNHNS and CDR2 SASEGT. The V and J ends lost 7 bases and 2 bases respectively, with 15 bases between them. The CDR3 runs 14 residues. The DNA of the CDR3 is TGTGCCAGCACCGGCGGGCGGGCAACCTACGAGCAGTACTTC. Its translation: CASTGGRATYEQYF.

This chain's CDR3 is CASSEQGAAYNEQFF. In DNA form, the CDR3 reads TGTGCCAGCAGTGAACAGGGGGCCGCCTACAATGAGCAGTTCTTC. The chain employs TRBV6-1 and TRBJ2-1; 8 nucleotides agree with TRBD1. This CDR3 comprises 15 residues. Germline CDR1 and CDR2: MNHNS and SASEGT. Trimming took 2 bases from V and 2 from J; bases not matched to a gene: 2.

This clone was detected once. This chain uses TRBV2 with TRBJ2-5, with 9 bases lining up with TRBD2. V shed 8 bases, J shed 4 bases, and the junction held 5 bases outside the gene matches. This CDR3 is 13 amino acids long. Germline V gives CDR1 SNHLY, CDR2 FYNNEI. As DNA, the CDR3 is TGTGCCAGCGAGGGACTAGCATCAGAGACCCAGTACTTC. Translation gives CASEGLASETQYF.

The chain links TRBV5-1 to TRBJ2-7; 8 nucleotides align to TRBD1. In germline, CDR1 is SGHRS, CDR2 YFSETQ. J lost 1 base, V lost 5 bases, and 11 bases had no gene match. The CDR3 spans 16 residues. The CDR3 bases are TGCGCCAGCAGGTCCGGATCAGGGGGCGCATCCTACGAGCAGTACTTC. Its protein is CASRSGSGGASYEQYF. The full variable domain, completed using reference TRBV5-1 and TRBJ2-7, is KAGVTQTPRYLIKTRGQQVTLSCSPISGHRSVSWYQQTPGQGLQFLFEYFSETQRNKGNFPGRFSGRQFSNSRSEMNVSTLELGDSALYLCASRSGSGGASYEQYFGPGTRLTVT.

The chain combines TRBV4-1 with TRBJ2-1; perhaps TRBD2 as D (6 bases). The CDR3 covers 17 residues. V was shortened by 1 base and J by 7 bases, with 20 bases between the two germline ends. Germline V gives CDR1 MGHRA, CDR2 YSYEKL. The CDR3 is CASSQVRGLGTGNEQFF. The CDR3 DNA follows: TGCGCCAGCAGCCAAGTAAGGGGACTGGGGACCGGAAATGAGCAGTTCTTC.

With regard to this clone: The germline gene is not matched at one end of the junction; a read error may be the cause. This chain uses TRBV7-7 with TRBJ1-3; D is possibly TRBD1 (6 bases). The CDR3 has 15 amino acids. CDR1 is SSHAT, CDR2 FNYEAQ, per germline (reference sequence). CDR3 in amino acids: CASSHEDRIRNTIYF. The CDR3 DNA reads as TGTGCTAGCAGCCATGAGGACAGAATCAGAAACACCATATATTTT.

The CDR3 DNA sequence: TGTGCCAGCAGGCTACAGGGGGGGCAGCCCCAGCATTTT. Translated: CASRLQGGQPQHF. The J gene is TRBJ1-5, the V gene TRBV6-5, with 8 bases lining up with TRBD1. J lost 7 bases, V lost 6 bases, and 5 bases had no gene match. The CDR3 is made up of 13 amino acids. CDR1 and CDR2 from the germline V gene are MNHEY and SVGAGI.